One sample yielded the 29 T cell receptor beta chains listed below, sequenced in a study of cytomegalovirus exposure and HLA in healthy donors (dated by TCRdb to 2016 to 2017). The receptor library was made with the immunoSEQ multiplex PCR assay. The multiplex PCR relied on a mix of 60 forward primers for TCR Vbeta segments and 13 reverse primers for TCR Jbeta segments. TCRdb took over this immuneACCESS table, retaining in-frame rearrangements with V and J assigned. Such tables are incomplete; in checked studies, under half of the missing clones stem from an unresolved V gene, and the remainder is unexplained. The sample table contains some 120,000 clones; only one count was recorded for about 80% of them. The ten largest account for approximately 9.1% of the sample. Sequenced sample: PBMCs. These receptors all come from a woman between 45 and 60 years old in good health and CMV-seropositive.

The V call is TRBV5-1, the J call TRBJ2-7; weak D call: TRBD1 (5 bases). V lost 5 bases, J lost 3 bases, and 9 bases lay in between. CDR1 is SGHRS and CDR2 is YFSETQ in the germline V gene. The CDR3 spans 12 residues. Here the CDR3 reads CASSYQGYEQYF. As DNA, the CDR3 is TGCGCCAGCAGTTATCAGGGCTACGAGCAGTACTTC. Using reference TRBV5-1 and TRBJ2-7 for the parts outside the CDR3, the full variable domain is KAGVTQTPRYLIKTRGQQVTLSCSPISGHRSVSWYQQTPGQGLQFLFEYFSETQRNKGNFPGRFSGRQFSNSRSEMNVSTLELGDSALYLCASSYQGYEQYFGPGTRLTVT.

J is TRBJ2-7 and V is TRBV13; TRBD1 aligns across 7 bases. J lost 4 bases, V lost 0 bases, and 3 bases had no gene match. Germline V gives CDR1 PRHDT, CDR2 FYEKMQ (reference sequence). The CDR3 totals 14 residues. The CDR3 region is CASSLGDREYEQYF. DNA for the CDR3: TGTGCCAGCAGCTTAGGAGACAGGGAATACGAGCAGTACTTC.

The V and J genes are TRBV5-4 and TRBJ2-7; TRBD1 matches 10 bases. V shed 1 base, J shed 1 base, and the junction held 11 bases outside the gene matches. Looked up from germline, CDR1 is SGHNT and CDR2 is YYREEE (reference sequence). The CDR3 is made up of 18 amino acids. CDR3 loop: CASSLWGGGGQGSYEQYF. The CDR3 region has the DNA TGTGCCAGCAGCTTGTGGGGTGGCGGGGGACAGGGGTCCTACGAGCAGTACTTC.

The chain links TRBV19 to TRBJ2-7, with TRBD1 matching over 9 bases. CDR1 is LNHDA, CDR2 SQIVND, per germline (reference sequence). The CDR3 contains 13 residues. Germline trimming cut 6 bases from V and 4 bases from J; bases unmatched to any gene: 4. In DNA, the CDR3 is TGTGCCAGTAGGGTGACAGGGGGATACGAGCAGTACTTC. Translating it yields CASRVTGGYEQYF.

The J gene is TRBJ2-1, the V gene TRBV7-6, with D perhaps TRBD2 (7 bases). Germline loops: CDR1 SGHVS, CDR2 FNYEAQ. The V gene lost 0 bases and the J gene lost 6 bases, with 21 bases spanning the gap. The CDR3 has 18 residues. CDR3: CASSLATFGGRGRNEQFF. Written as DNA, the CDR3 is TGTGCCAGCAGCTTAGCTACCTTTGGGGGGCGGGGGCGCAATGAGCAGTTCTTC.

This clone was seen a handful of times. Here the CDR3 DNA reads TGTGCCAGCAGCCTTCTATTAGCGGGAGACTCTTGGGGGTATCGCGAGCAGTACTTC. Its protein is CASSLLLAGDSWGYREQYF. The chain has TRBV7-9 and TRBJ2-7; 9 bases line up with TRBD2. This CDR3 is built from 19 residues. The germline gives CDR1 SEHNR, CDR2 FQNEAQ (reference sequence). V trimming: 5 bases; J trimming: 6 bases; junction bases outside the gene matches: 23.

This clone came up once. J is TRBJ2-5 and V is TRBV15; D is possibly TRBD1 (5 bases). CDR1 LNHNV and CDR2 YYDKDF come from the germline V gene (reference sequence). This CDR3 spans 16 amino acids. Trimming left V 1 base short and J 2 bases short, with 14 bases between. The CDR3, as DNA: TGTGCCACCAGCAGAGTGCTGCCAGGGTGGCAAGAGACCCAGTACTTC. This translates into CATSRVLPGWQETQYF.

This clone has more than one count but fewer than ten. The rearrangement links TRBV11-3 to TRBJ2-7; D possibly corresponds to TRBD2 (5 bases). Trimming pared 3 bases from V and 3 bases from J, leaving 9 bases between. The CDR3 is 13 amino acids. CDR1 SGHNT and CDR2 YENEEA come from the germline V gene. The CDR3 region has the DNA TGTGCCAGCAGCTTTCAAGGAGGCTACGAGCAGTACTTC. This sequence encodes CASSFQGGYEQYF.

Worth noting for this clone: Sequence at one end of the junction differs from germline and may be a read error. This sequence joins TRBV30 and TRBJ1-3; perhaps TRBD1 as D (6 bases). In germline, CDR1 is GTSNPN, CDR2 SVGIG (reference sequence). This CDR3 is 14 amino acids long. In DNA form, the CDR3 reads TGTGCCCGGAGTAGGGGGAACTCTGGAAACACCATATATTTT. This gives the protein CARSRGNSGNTIYF.

The chain carries TRBV10-3 and TRBJ2-7; 9 positions agree with TRBD1. J was trimmed by 2 bases and V by 10 bases; bases with no gene match: 21. The CDR3 length is 18 residues. Looked up from germline, CDR1 is ENHRY and CDR2 is SYGVKD. As DNA, the CDR3 is TGTGCCACCGTACCGGGACAGGGATCTGACCCCTTGGCCTACGAGCAGTACTTC. Translation gives CATVPGQGSDPLAYEQYF.

The rearrangement uses TRBV13 and TRBJ2-1, with 9 nucleotides matching TRBD2. The CDR3 loop spans 16 amino acids. Unmatched junction bases numbered 10, after V lost 5 bases and J lost 5 bases. Germline CDR1 is PRHDT and CDR2 is FYEKMQ (reference sequence). This CDR3 is CASSALAGGPDNEQFF. The CDR3 bases are TGTGCCAGCAGCGCCCTGGCGGGGGGGCCGGACAATGAGCAGTTCTTC.

The chain joins TRBV7-2 to TRBJ2-1; D is perhaps TRBD2 (7 bases). This CDR3 comprises 15 residues. Germline V gene data show CDR1 as SGHTA and CDR2 as FQGNSA. With 5 bases removed from V and 2 bases from J, the gap between germline ends came to 13 bases. CDR3 protein: CASSGQRGPYNEQFF. In nucleotides, the CDR3 is TGTGCCAGCAGCGGACAGCGGGGACCCTACAATGAGCAGTTCTTC.

The chain carries TRBV7-2 and TRBJ2-7; TRBD1 agrees at 7 bases. The trim removed 1 base at V and 2 bases at J, leaving 2 bases unmatched. Germline CDR1 SGHTA, CDR2 FQGNSA. This CDR3 has 14 residues. CDR3 protein: CASSLGRGPYEQYF. As DNA, the CDR3 is TGTGCCAGCAGCTTAGGTAGGGGGCCCTACGAGCAGTACTTC.

As regards this clone: Relative to the germline gene, one junction end is altered; a read error may explain this. In DNA, the CDR3 is TGTGCTAGCAGCTTACCCTTAAGGCTAGCGGGAGGTCCTGAGCAGTTCTTC. Translating gives CASSLPLRLAGGPEQFF. This rearrangement joins TRBV7-7 to TRBJ2-1; 11 bases fit TRBD2. CDR1 is SSHAT and CDR2 is FNYEAQ in the germline V gene (reference sequence). CDR3 size: 17 residues.

V usage is TRBV19 and J usage is TRBJ2-1; 7 bases line up with TRBD2. The CDR3 extends over 14 amino acids. CDR1 is LNHDA, CDR2 SQIVND, per germline (reference sequence). J gave up 8 bases and V 4 bases, and 8 bases lay outside the gene matches. CDR3 bases: TGTGCCAGTAGTAAACGGGACTACCGGGATGAGCAGTTCTTC. Translation gives CASSKRDYRDEQFF.

The chain carries TRBV7-9 and TRBJ2-1, with a weak D call TRBD2 (5 bases). CDR3 length: 12 amino acids. Germline V gives CDR1 SEHNR, CDR2 FQNEAQ (reference sequence). The V gene lost 2 bases and the J gene lost 7 bases, with 6 bases spanning the gap. The CDR3: CASSLSGNEQFF. In DNA form, the CDR3 reads TGTGCCAGCAGCTTATCGGGGAATGAGCAGTTCTTC.

This chain connects TRBV7-2 to TRBJ2-3; 12 bases are shared with TRBD2. The V gene's germline CDR1 is SGHTA and CDR2 FQGNSA. This CDR3 is built from 15 residues. The V gene end was trimmed by 3 bases and the J gene end by 6 bases; junction bases not matched to a gene: 4. The CDR3: CASSLGLAGRDTQYF. The CDR3 coding sequence is TGTGCCAGCAGCTTGGGACTAGCGGGCCGGGATACGCAGTATTTT.

J is TRBJ2-3 and V is TRBV11-2; no reliable D call. Germline V gene lookup returns CDR1 SGHAT and CDR2 FQNNGV. This CDR3 region has 12 residues. V was shortened by 9 bases and J by 4 bases, with 11 bases between the two germline ends. This CDR3 reads CASRLAADTQYF. The CDR3 nucleotides read TGTGCCAGTCGCCTGGCCGCAGATACGCAGTATTTT.

The chain is built from TRBV30 and TRBJ1-2, with 7 bases aligning to TRBD1. The germline gives CDR1 GTSNPN, CDR2 SVGIG (reference sequence). Trimming removed 0 bases from V and 6 bases from J; junction bases left unmatched: 7. The CDR3 has 14 amino acids. Written as DNA, the CDR3 is TGTGCCTGGAGTGTACGAGGGGGCAGTGATGGCTACACCTTC. This translates into CAWSVRGGSDGYTF. The full variable domain, in which reference TRBV30 and TRBJ1-2 provide the parts outside the CDR3, is SQTIHQWPATLVQPVGSPLSLECTVEGTSNPNLYWYRQAAGRGLQLLFYSVGIGQISSEVPQNLSASRPQDRQFILSSKKLLLSDSGFYLCAWSVRGGSDGYTFGSGTRLTVV.

This sequence joins TRBV4-3 and TRBJ2-1; 10 nucleotides align to TRBD2. Unmatched junction bases numbered 11, after V lost 5 bases and J lost 7 bases. CDR1 is LGHNA, CDR2 YSLEER, per germline. The CDR3 has 16 residues. The CDR3 DNA reads as TGCGCCAGCAGCTACTTAAGCGGGGGGGCTAGAAATGAGCAGTTCTTC. It specifies CASSYLSGGARNEQFF.

Concerning this clone itself: This sample includes further DNA sequences coding for the same CDR3. The chain is built from TRBV5-1 and TRBJ2-5; D gene uncertain. V was clipped by 4 bases and J by 1 base, with 8 bases between them. Germline V CDR1 and CDR2: SGHRS, YFSETQ. The CDR3 is 13 residues long. The CDR3 reads CASSRTAQETQYF. The CDR3 coding sequence is TGCGCCAGCAGCCGAACAGCCCAAGAGACCCAGTACTTC.

V is TRBV7-2 and J is TRBJ2-7, with D unclear. Germline CDR1 and CDR2: SGHTA and FQGNSA. The V and J ends lost 2 bases and 5 bases respectively, with 10 bases between them. The CDR3 covers 13 residues. Written as DNA, the CDR3 is TGTGCCAGCAGCTTAACACCCACCCACGAGCAGTACTTC. This translates into CASSLTPTHEQYF.

This clone was detected a few times. The chain combines TRBV7-3 with TRBJ2-7; D may be TRBD2 (5 bases). With 4 bases removed from V and 6 bases from J, the gap between germline ends came to 13 bases. The length of the CDR3 is 13 residues. The germline V gene encodes CDR1 SGHTA and CDR2 FQGTGA. CDR3 residues: CASSSGLGVEQYF. In DNA form, the CDR3 reads TGTGCCAGCAGCTCCGGACTTGGCGTCGAGCAGTACTTC. Full variable domain (remainder filled in from reference TRBV7-3 and TRBJ2-7): GAGVSQTPSNKVTEKGKYVELRCDPISGHTALYWYRQSLGQGPEFLIYFQGTGAADDSGLPNDRFFAVRPEGSVSTLKIQRTERGDSAVYLCASSSGLGVEQYFGPGTRLTVT.

The table lists this clone with a few counts. The V gene is TRBV15, the J gene TRBJ1-5, with no clear D. In germline, CDR1 is LNHNV, CDR2 YYDKDF (reference sequence). Deletions cut 0 bases from V and 4 bases from J, with 4 bases between. This CDR3 has 13 amino acids. The CDR3 here is CATSRDQNQPQHF. The CDR3 nucleotides are TGTGCCACCAGCAGAGATCAGAATCAGCCCCAGCATTTT.

This chain connects TRBV5-1 to TRBJ2-1; 7 nucleotides align to TRBD2. The V segment lost 5 bases and the J segment 2 bases; nucleotides outside the gene matches: 7. CDR1 and CDR2 from the germline V gene are SGHRS and YFSETQ. This CDR3 region has 15 residues. The DNA for the CDR3 is TGCGCCAGCAGTCCCGGCGGGAGTGCCTACAATGAGCAGTTCTTC. Amino acid sequence: CASSPGGSAYNEQFF.

The chain is built from TRBV7-9 and TRBJ1-2; TRBD1 matches at 7 bases. This CDR3 comprises 18 residues. After removal of 0 bases from V and 9 bases from J, the junction contained 19 bases not matched to a gene. Germline CDR1 and CDR2: SEHNR and FQNEAQ (reference sequence). In DNA, the CDR3 is TGTGCCAGCAGCTTAGCGAGAGACGGGACAGCCCAGAGATTGAGCTACACCTTC. This codes for CASSLARDGTAQRLSYTF.

This chain joins TRBV27 and TRBJ2-1; 8 bases map to TRBD2. With 4 bases clipped from V and 8 bases from J, the junction kept 19 bases outside the gene matches. Germline V gives CDR1 MNHEY, CDR2 SMNVEV (reference sequence). CDR3 length: 18 amino acids. The CDR3 reads CASSSQINRAGARDEQFF. CDR3 nucleotide sequence: TGTGCCAGCAGTTCCCAGATAAATCGAGCGGGAGCTAGGGATGAGCAGTTCTTC.

This clone was counted a single time. This rearrangement joins TRBV18 to TRBJ1-5; 8 nucleotides match TRBD1. The ends lost 5 bases at V and 5 bases at J; junction bases unmatched: 14. The CDR3 runs 17 residues. The germline gives CDR1 KGHSH, CDR2 LQKENI. The CDR3 sequence: CASSSTGAAMNDQPQHF. The CDR3 coding sequence is TGTGCCAGCTCATCGACAGGGGCCGCCATGAACGATCAGCCCCAGCATTTT.

The chain uses TRBV28 and TRBJ1-6; D is perhaps TRBD1 (5 bases). V was trimmed by 6 bases and J by 7 bases, leaving 16 bases between them. The germline CDR1 and CDR2 sequences are MDHEN and SYDVKM. The CDR3 covers 15 residues. The CDR3 bases are TGTGCCAGCAGCCTCGTAGGGGTGGAGAATTCACCCCTCCACTTT. It translates to CASSLVGVENSPLHF.